These 27 T cell receptor beta chains came from one sample sequenced in a study of OX40 agonist ivuxolimab in advanced cancers. TCRdb's copy holds only in-frame clones and misses some; the assay was immunoSEQ multiplex PCR. The sample yields about 100,000 clones, around 89% seen once. Sequencing was performed on CD4+ or CD8+ T cells sorted from blood, taken in a trial of the OX40 agonist ivuxolimab. These receptors were collected from an adult with an advanced solid tumor such as melanoma, head and neck, liver or kidney cancer.

The chain carries TRBV6-5 and TRBJ2-3; perhaps TRBD1 as D (5 bases). The CDR3 runs 13 residues. Per germline, CDR1 MNHEY and CDR2 SVGAGI. Deletions cut 10 bases from V and 4 bases from J, with 15 bases between. As DNA, the CDR3 is TGTGCCATCCGGCCGGCAGGGTCAGATACGCAGTATTTT. Translation: CAIRPAGSDTQYF.

This chain links TRBV25-1 with TRBJ2-1, with a tentative D call TRBD2 (6 bases). The CDR3 consists of 14 residues. CDR1 is MGHDK, CDR2 SYGVNS, per germline. V gave up 0 bases and J gave up 10 bases, with 13 bases separating them. The DNA of the CDR3 is TGTGCCAGCAGTGAATATCTAGCGTCCGGAGAGCAGTTCTTC. It translates to CASSEYLASGEQFF.

The chain combines TRBV19 with TRBJ2-3; TRBD2 agrees at 8 bases. Germline V gene lookup returns CDR1 LNHDA and CDR2 SQIVND (reference sequence). This CDR3 contains 14 residues. J gave up 5 bases and V 5 bases, and 6 bases lay outside the gene matches. CDR3 loop: CASSFGGAVDTQYF. The CDR3 DNA is TGTGCCAGTAGTTTCGGGGGGGCCGTAGATACGCAGTATTTT.

The chain joins TRBV18 to TRBJ2-7; D remains ambiguous. This CDR3 has 13 amino acids. Germline CDR1 is KGHSH and CDR2 is LQKENI. V was shortened by 4 bases and J by 4 bases, with 11 bases between the two germline ends. The CDR3 region is CASSLRTTYEQYF. The CDR3 nucleotides are TGTGCCAGCTCACTCCGTACTACATACGAGCAGTACTTC.

This chain joins TRBV5-7 and TRBJ2-1; 10 bases align to TRBD2. TRBV5-7 counts as an open reading frame of uncertain function. The CDR3 is 19 residues long. V trimming: 5 bases; J trimming: 7 bases; junction bases outside the gene matches: 21. The CDR3 DNA reads as TGTGCCAGCAGGAACCCGGGGACCCGGGAAGAGCGGGGGGGGAATGAGCAGTTCTTC. Encoded protein: CASRNPGTREERGGNEQFF.

This clone was found a few times. The chain combines TRBV30 with TRBJ1-1; D is unresolved. This CDR3 has 12 residues. The V gene lost 4 bases and the J gene lost 2 bases, with 8 bases spanning the gap. Germline V CDR1 and CDR2: GTSNPN, SVGIG (reference sequence). The CDR3 here is CAWKRSNTEAFF. The CDR3 DNA follows: TGTGCCTGGAAGCGGAGTAACACTGAAGCTTTCTTT.

The rearrangement uses TRBV30 and TRBJ1-2; perhaps TRBD1 as D (5 bases). CDR3 length equals 12 residues. With 7 bases removed from V and 4 bases from J, the gap between germline ends came to 13 bases. Germline V CDR1 and CDR2: GTSNPN, SVGIG (reference sequence). CDR3 amino acids: CALNLDSYGYTF. Written as DNA, the CDR3 is TGTGCCTTAAACCTAGACAGCTATGGCTACACCTTC.

The V gene is TRBV28, the J gene TRBJ2-7; D is perhaps TRBD2 (5 bases). Germline-derived CDR1 and CDR2 are MDHEN and SYDVKM. V was cut by 2 bases and J by 3 bases, with 11 bases left in between. This CDR3 region has 14 residues. CDR3 loop: CASSLLGLNYEQYF. The CDR3 coding sequence is TGTGCCAGCAGTTTACTTGGACTGAACTACGAGCAGTACTTC.

This clone is a singleton in its sample. This chain connects TRBV11-2 to TRBJ2-5; tentatively, D is TRBD2 (6 bases). Deletions cut 1 base from V and 7 bases from J, with 16 bases between. Germline CDR1 SGHAT, CDR2 FQNNGV. The length of the CDR3 is 15 residues. The DNA for the CDR3 is TGTGCCAGCAGCTTAGGGGTACTAGCTGAAGGGACCCAGTACTTC. Translation: CASSLGVLAEGTQYF.

The gene calls are TRBV27 and TRBJ1-2, with 7 bases identical to TRBD1. The CDR3 covers 18 residues. Germline CDR1 MNHEY, CDR2 SMNVEV (reference sequence). The ends lost 5 bases at V and 1 base at J; junction bases unmatched: 16. The CDR3: CASSLIGSDRFRNYGYTF. The CDR3 nucleotides read TGTGCCAGCAGTCTCATCGGATCGGACAGGTTCCGTAACTATGGCTACACCTTC.

V and J are TRBV18 and TRBJ2-7, with 7 bases fitting TRBD1. This CDR3 is 16 amino acids long. With V trimmed by 0 bases and J by 2 bases, 7 bases remained unmatched. Germline V CDR1 and CDR2: KGHSH, LQKENI. CDR3 protein: CASSPPRDRWPYEQYF. The CDR3 DNA reads TGTGCCAGCTCACCACCCCGGGACAGATGGCCCTACGAGCAGTACTTC.

The chain is built from TRBV18 and TRBJ1-1; a weak D match, TRBD1 (5 bases). The CDR3 consists of 15 residues. Germline V gene lookup returns CDR1 KGHSH and CDR2 LQKENI. V was pared by 3 bases and J by 4 bases, with 15 bases between. The CDR3 sequence is CASSPLDSALTEAFF. The CDR3 bases are TGTGCCAGCTCACCTTTAGACAGTGCCCTCACTGAAGCTTTCTTT.

CDR3 region: CASSNPNQGLGNEKLFF. The CDR3 DNA reads as TGCGCCAGCAGCAATCCCAACCAGGGTTTGGGAAATGAAAAACTGTTTTTT. The chain links TRBV5-1 to TRBJ1-4, with D perhaps TRBD1 (5 bases). Germline V lookup: CDR1 SGHRS, CDR2 YFSETQ. The V gene lost 4 bases and the J gene lost 5 bases, with 21 bases spanning the gap. There are 17 residues in the CDR3.

This clone is a singleton in its sample. The chain uses TRBV30 and TRBJ1-5; 8 bases are a match to TRBD1. CDR1 is GTSNPN, CDR2 SVGIG, per germline (reference sequence). The CDR3 is 17 residues long. Trimming removed 4 bases from V and 0 bases from J; junction bases left unmatched: 11. The CDR3 nucleotides read TGTGCCTGGACCCTAGGGGGGACAGGATATAGCAATCAGCCCCAGCATTTT. This encodes CAWTLGGTGYSNQPQHF.

A few counts support this clone. This chain uses TRBV27 with TRBJ1-6; no reliable D call. There are 13 residues in the CDR3. Trimming took 4 bases from V and 8 from J, leaving 9 bases between them. From germline, CDR1 is MNHEY and CDR2 SMNVEV (reference sequence). The CDR3: CASSSRYHSPLHF. Written as DNA, the CDR3 is TGTGCCAGCAGTTCGAGGTATCATTCACCCCTCCACTTT.

The chain has TRBV5-1 and TRBJ2-7; 9 nucleotides line up with TRBD2. CDR3 size: 20 residues. Per the germline V gene, CDR1 is SGHRS and CDR2 is YFSETQ. V gave up 5 bases and J gave up 3 bases; unmatched junction bases: 24. This CDR3 is CASSSGPRPRAGGTFYEQYF. The DNA for the CDR3 is TGCGCCAGCAGTTCAGGTCCAAGGCCAAGAGCGGGAGGAACCTTCTACGAGCAGTACTTC.

The chain combines TRBV5-1 with TRBJ1-1, with D uncertain. CDR3 length: 15 amino acids. V gave up 4 bases and J gave up 1 base, with 14 bases separating them. The germline V gene has CDR1 SGHRS and CDR2 YFSETQ. The DNA of the CDR3 is TGCGCCAGCAGCAAGGGAACACTGGGGAACACTGAAGCTTTCTTT. Translating gives CASSKGTLGNTEAFF.

The chain combines TRBV2 with TRBJ2-5; 9 nucleotides align to TRBD1. The CDR3 is 14 amino acids. Per the germline V gene, CDR1 is SNHLY and CDR2 is FYNNEI. The V segment lost 5 bases and the J segment 11 bases; nucleotides outside the gene matches: 12. The CDR3 reads CASSTDRGTLEQYF. CDR3 coding DNA: TGTGCCAGCAGTACGGACAGGGGAACGTTAGAGCAGTACTTC.

This chain links TRBV7-3 with TRBJ2-1, with a tentative D call TRBD2 (6 bases). V lost 5 bases and J 6 bases, leaving 14 bases between the germline ends. This CDR3 region has 14 residues. The germline gives CDR1 SGHTA, CDR2 FQGTGA. CDR3 in amino acids: CASSIPGLRNEQFF. The CDR3 region has the DNA TGTGCCAGCAGCATTCCGGGACTTCGCAATGAGCAGTTCTTC.

The chain joins TRBV1 to TRBJ2-4; the tabulated D call, TRBD2, remains unverified against the DNA. TRBV1 is a listed pseudogene. The CDR3 spans 20 residues. The CDR3 protein is CTSSQAPGRRGDWTKNIQYF. The CDR3 DNA follows: TGCACCAGCAGCCAAGCTCCGGGACGACGGGGGGATTGGACCAAAAACATTCAGTACTTC.

About this clone itself: One junction end does not reproduce the germline sequence, and a read error may be involved. The CDR3 nucleotides read TGTGCCAGCACCCAAGCAGCCCATAACACTGAAGCTTTCTTT. Its translation: CASTQAAHNTEAFF. The rearrangement links TRBV14 to TRBJ1-1, with D unclear. This CDR3 region has 14 residues. Germline V gene sequence: CDR1 SGHDN, CDR2 FVKESK.

In DNA, the CDR3 is TGTGCCAGCCAGATATGGGGGACAGATACGCAGTATTTT. This translates into CASQIWGTDTQYF. The chain couples TRBV27 to TRBJ2-3; D tentatively reads TRBD1 or TRBD2 (5 bases each). From germline, CDR1 is MNHEY and CDR2 SMNVEV (reference sequence). The ends were cut back, 8 bases at V and 3 bases at J, with 12 bases in the middle. This CDR3 is built from 13 residues.

This rearrangement joins TRBV10-3 to TRBJ2-3, with 8 bases lining up with TRBD1. V trimming: 7 bases; J trimming: 0 bases; junction bases outside the gene matches: 3. Per germline, CDR1 ENHRY and CDR2 SYGVKD. The CDR3 covers 14 residues. The CDR3 spells CAITQGASTDTQYF. CDR3 nucleotide sequence: TGTGCCATCACTCAGGGGGCTAGCACAGATACGCAGTATTTT.

The gene calls are TRBV27 and TRBJ2-5, with a possible D match to TRBD1 (6 bases). Trimming pared 4 bases from V and 5 bases from J, leaving 17 bases between. The CDR3 contains 15 residues. Germline CDR1 and CDR2: MNHEY and SMNVEV (reference sequence). CDR3 loop: CASSSGQSPLETQYF. CDR3 nucleotides: TGTGCCAGCAGTTCTGGACAGTCCCCTCTGGAGACCCAGTACTTC.

The chain has TRBV7-3 and TRBJ2-3; possible D gene TRBD1, 5 bases. CDR1 is SGHTA, CDR2 FQGTGA, per germline. The germline V and J ends were trimmed by 3 bases and 3 bases, with 10 bases remaining between them. The CDR3 totals 14 residues. CDR3 nucleotides: TGTGCCAGCAGCTTTTCGACAGCAACAGATACGCAGTATTTT. It yields the protein CASSFSTATDTQYF.

The chain recombines TRBV6-1 with TRBJ2-5, with TRBD1 as a possible D gene (5 bases). Trimming removed 1 base at V and 1 base at J, with 13 bases between. The CDR3 is made up of 16 amino acids. Germline V lookup: CDR1 MNHNS, CDR2 SASEGT. The DNA of the CDR3 is TGTGCCAGCAGTGAAGTTACAGGCTCCTTCCAAGAGACCCAGTACTTC. Its translation: CASSEVTGSFQETQYF.

The chain is built from TRBV5-1 and TRBJ2-2, with D perhaps matching TRBD1 (6 bases). V lost 1 base to trimming and J lost 0 bases, with 7 bases between them. The CDR3 is 15 amino acids. From germline, CDR1 is SGHRS and CDR2 YFSETQ. The CDR3 reads CASSLTGTNTGELFF. Here the CDR3 DNA reads TGCGCCAGCAGCTTGACAGGGACGAACACCGGGGAGCTGTTTTTT.